Following are 25 T cell receptor beta chains from one sample sequenced in a study of blood T cell repertoires in COVID-19. Assay: immunoSEQ multiplex PCR; the TCRdb copy retains only in-frame clones and omits some. The sample consists of some 140,000 clones, 80% to 85% of them appearing once. The specimen was peripheral blood. Receptors originate from a man between 60 and 75 years old with acute or convalescent COVID-19.

The chain joins TRBV18 to TRBJ2-1; 7 bases agree with TRBD2. In germline, CDR1 is KGHSH, CDR2 LQKENI. The CDR3 extends over 16 amino acids. V shed 3 bases, J shed 0 bases, and the junction held 5 bases outside the gene matches. The CDR3 sequence: CASSPIGGSSYNEQFF. Written as DNA, the CDR3 is TGTGCCAGCTCACCCATCGGGGGGAGCTCCTACAATGAGCAGTTCTTC. Together with reference TRBV18 and TRBJ2-1, the CDR3 gives the full variable domain: NAGVMQNPRHLVRRRGQEARLRCSPMKGHSHVYWYRQLPEEGLKFMVYLQKENIIDESGMPKERFSAEFPKEGPSILRIQQVVRGDSAAYFCASSPIGGSSYNEQFFGPGTRLTVL.

This sequence joins TRBV5-4 and TRBJ1-2; D ambiguous. CDR1 is SGHNT and CDR2 is YYREEE in the germline V gene (reference sequence). This CDR3 has 14 amino acids. V dropped 2 bases and J dropped 0 bases, with 8 bases sitting between them. The CDR3 loop reads CASSFISANYGYTF. The CDR3 bases are TGTGCCAGCAGCTTTATCAGTGCTAACTATGGCTACACCTTC.

The chain couples TRBV5-1 to TRBJ1-4, with D possibly being TRBD1 (6 bases). Trimming took 4 bases from V and 0 from J, leaving 10 bases between them. CDR3 length: 15 residues. CDR1 and CDR2 (germline): SGHRS, YFSETQ. In nucleotides, the CDR3 is TGCGCCAGCAGCGAGGGGGGGACAACTAATGAAAAACTGTTTTTT. This encodes CASSEGGTTNEKLFF.

V usage is TRBV5-4 and J usage is TRBJ1-2, with 7 bases that match TRBD1. With V trimmed by 4 bases and J by 8 bases, 8 bases remained unmatched. Germline CDR1 SGHNT, CDR2 YYREEE (reference sequence). This CDR3 contains 13 residues. The CDR3 sequence: CASSRDRVMGYTF. CDR3 in DNA: TGTGCCAGCAGCCGCGACAGGGTAATGGGCTACACCTTC. The whole variable domain, remainder taken from reference TRBV5-4 and TRBJ1-2, is ETGVTQSPTHLIKTRGQQVTLRCSSQSGHNTVSWYQQALGQGPQFIFQYYREEENGRGNFPPRFSGLQFPNYSSELNVNALELDDSALYLCASSRDRVMGYTFGSGTRLTVV.

The chain links TRBV6-5 to TRBJ2-3; D remains ambiguous. V lost 2 bases and J lost 2, with 14 bases in between. The CDR3 has 16 residues. Germline V CDR1 and CDR2: MNHEY, SVGAGI. The CDR3 DNA is TGTGCCAGCAGTTACCGACAAGAACGAGTCACAGATACGCAGTATTTT. Amino acid sequence: CASSYRQERVTDTQYF.

This sequence joins TRBV23-1 and TRBJ1-5, with D perhaps TRBD1 (5 bases). TRBV23-1 has ORF status, its function being uncertain. Trimming stripped 7 bases from V and 0 bases from J, with 16 bases between. The CDR3 totals 16 residues. The CDR3 coding sequence is TGCGCCAGCATCGACAGAGTCCCGCTTAGCAATCAGCCCCAGCATTTT. Encoded protein: CASIDRVPLSNQPQHF.

The chain is built from TRBV5-1 and TRBJ1-1; D ambiguous. The germline gives CDR1 SGHRS, CDR2 YFSETQ. This CDR3 spans 13 amino acids. V was pared by 4 bases and J by 4 bases, with 11 bases between. CDR3 coding DNA: TGCGCCAGCAGCCATGGAGGCCCCACTGAAGCTTTCTTT. It yields the protein CASSHGGPTEAFF.

This clone was detected only once. The V and J genes are TRBV10-3 and TRBJ2-6; TRBD2 matches at 13 bases. With 4 bases clipped from V and 3 bases from J, the junction kept 6 bases outside the gene matches. The CDR3 has 18 residues. Germline V gene lookup returns CDR1 ENHRY and CDR2 SYGVKD. For the CDR3, the DNA is TGTGCCATCAGTGCGGTAACTAGCGGGAGGGGTGGGGCCAACGTCCTGACTTTC. Protein sequence: CAISAVTSGRGGANVLTF.

The rearrangement uses TRBV11-2 and TRBJ2-2; TRBD2 might be the D (7 bases). Germline lookup yields CDR1 SGHAT and CDR2 FQNNGV. Trimming cost V 6 bases and J 6 bases, with 23 bases left between them. The CDR3 has 17 residues. The CDR3: CASRTKGGSLRAGELFF. CDR3 DNA: TGTGCCAGCAGGACCAAGGGGGGGTCTCTGAGAGCCGGGGAGCTGTTTTTT.

This sequence joins TRBV5-1 and TRBJ2-2, with TRBD2 as a possible D gene (5 bases). V lost 3 bases, J lost 3 bases, and 12 bases lay in between. The CDR3 has 15 residues. CDR1 and CDR2 (germline): SGHRS, YFSETQ. The CDR3: CASSSGSRDTGELFF. The CDR3 bases are TGCGCCAGCAGCTCCGGGTCGAGGGACACCGGGGAGCTGTTTTTT. The whole variable domain, filled in from reference TRBV5-1 and TRBJ2-2, reads KAGVTQTPRYLIKTRGQQVTLSCSPISGHRSVSWYQQTPGQGLQFLFEYFSETQRNKGNFPGRFSGRQFSNSRSEMNVSTLELGDSALYLCASSSGSRDTGELFFGEGSRLTVL.

CDR3 bases: TGTGCCAGCAGTGAACAGGGGGGCCTAGCCAAAAACATTCAGTACTTC. Translating it yields CASSEQGGLAKNIQYF. V gene TRBV2 combines with J gene TRBJ2-4; weak D call: TRBD1 (7 bases). This CDR3 contains 16 residues. The V end was cut by 2 bases, the J end by 0 bases, with 11 bases between. Per germline, CDR1 SNHLY and CDR2 FYNNEI. Full variable domain (rest looked up from reference TRBV2 and TRBJ2-4): EPEVTQTPSHQVTQMGQEVILRCVPISNHLYFYWYRQILGQKVEFLVSFYNNEISEKSEIFDDQFSVERPDGSNFTLKIRSTKLEDSAMYFCASSEQGGLAKNIQYFGAGTRLSVL.

The chain links TRBV5-1 to TRBJ1-2; 7 nucleotides align to TRBD1. The CDR3 extends over 15 amino acids. Germline assignment: CDR1 SGHRS and CDR2 YFSETQ. Germline trimming cut 4 bases from V and 7 bases from J; bases unmatched to any gene: 13. The CDR3 bases are TGCGCCAGCAGCGGGAGCCGACAGGGAATGAGTGGCTACACCTTC. Its translation: CASSGSRQGMSGYTF.

CDR3 in amino acids: CASSVLQGVGTSEQYF. The DNA for the CDR3 is TGCGCCAGCAGCGTACTACAGGGAGTGGGTACGAGTGAGCAGTACTTC. This chain links TRBV5-1 with TRBJ2-7, with D possibly matching TRBD1 (6 bases). The length of the CDR3 is 16 residues. V lost 4 bases and J lost 7, with 24 bases in between. Germline V lookup: CDR1 SGHRS, CDR2 YFSETQ.

The genes are TRBV24-1 and TRBJ1-4; D is possibly TRBD1 (6 bases). The V gene lost 5 bases and the J gene lost 7 bases, with 16 bases spanning the gap. CDR1 and CDR2 from the germline V gene are KGHDR and SFDVKD. The CDR3 runs 15 residues. The CDR3, as DNA: TGTGCCACCAGTGTCGGGGGGGCGGTTGGTGAAAAACTGTTTTTT. Translation: CATSVGGAVGEKLFF.

V usage is TRBV5-1 and J usage is TRBJ1-4; tentatively, D is TRBD1 (6 bases). Germline CDR1 reads SGHRS; CDR2 reads YFSETQ. V was trimmed by 2 bases and J by 7 bases, leaving 12 bases between them. There are 14 residues in the CDR3. The CDR3 loop reads CASSLQGGSEKLFF. The CDR3 DNA reads as TGCGCCAGCAGCTTACAGGGTGGGAGTGAAAAACTGTTTTTT.

In its sample, this clone was seen once. The V gene is TRBV29-1, the J gene TRBJ1-1; TRBD1 might be the D (5 bases). The CDR3 length is 12 residues. The V end lost 4 bases, the J end lost 1 base, and 7 bases lay between the germline ends. Germline V gives CDR1 SQVTM, CDR2 ANQGSEA. This CDR3 reads CSVAQGNTEAFF. In DNA, the CDR3 is TGCAGCGTTGCCCAGGGGAACACTGAAGCTTTCTTT.

V gene TRBV5-1 combines with J gene TRBJ1-1, with no clear D. The CDR3 spans 12 residues. V was cut by 7 bases and J by 5 bases, with 12 bases left in between. Germline V gene data show CDR1 as SGHRS and CDR2 as YFSETQ. CDR3 nucleotides: TGCGCCAGCGCCGGGCGGGAGACTGAAGCTTTCTTT. Translation gives CASAGRETEAFF.

A remark on this clone: One junction end does not reproduce the germline sequence, and a read error may be involved. The rearrangement uses TRBV30 and TRBJ1-1; maybe TRBD1 (6 bases). CDR1 is GTSNPN and CDR2 is SVGIG in the germline V gene (reference sequence). The CDR3 covers 13 residues. CDR3 nucleotides: TGTGCCTGGGCGGTGGGGGCGAACGCTGAAGCTTTCTTT. Protein: CAWAVGANAEAFF.

The chain uses TRBV28 and TRBJ2-3; 12 nucleotides match TRBD2. The trim removed 6 bases at V and 8 bases at J, leaving 12 bases unmatched. CDR3 length equals 16 residues. Germline values: CDR1 MDHEN, CDR2 SYDVKM. In DNA, the CDR3 is TGTGCCAGCAGCTCTCCTAGCGGGGGGGCAATAGGTACGCAGTATTTT. This translates into CASSSPSGGAIGTQYF.

This clone was observed a single time. The V and J genes are TRBV24-1 and TRBJ2-2; the D gene is possibly TRBD2 (5 bases). V was pared by 12 bases and J by 3 bases, with 13 bases between. The CDR3 sequence is 13 residues long. Per germline, CDR1 KGHDR and CDR2 SFDVKD. The CDR3, as DNA: TGTGCCTCCGAGGGTGGGCACACCGGGGAGCTGTTTTTT. This encodes CASEGGHTGELFF.

This chain links TRBV6-4 with TRBJ2-3, with 7 bases lining up with TRBD2. There are 14 residues in the CDR3. The V gene end was trimmed by 3 bases and the J gene end by 2 bases; junction bases not matched to a gene: 2. The V gene's germline CDR1 is MRHNA and CDR2 SNTAGT. CDR3: CASSDSGFTDTQYF. The CDR3 DNA sequence: TGTGCCAGCAGTGATAGCGGGTTCACAGATACGCAGTATTTT.

V and J are TRBV11-2 and TRBJ2-2; D ambiguous. Germline CDR1 SGHAT, CDR2 FQNNGV. V was cut by 7 bases and J by 5 bases, with 8 bases left in between. The CDR3 is made up of 12 amino acids. In nucleotides, the CDR3 is TGTGCCAGCACCCCTTTAACCGGGGAGCTGTTTTTT. Protein product: CASTPLTGELFF.

The chain is built from TRBV5-1 and TRBJ2-7; weak D call: TRBD1 (5 bases). CDR3 size: 16 residues. V lost 3 bases and J 5 bases, leaving 21 bases between the germline ends. Germline V gene lookup returns CDR1 SGHRS and CDR2 YFSETQ. CDR3 protein: CASSSPELAGKDEQYF. The CDR3 region has the DNA TGCGCCAGCAGCTCCCCCGAACTGGCAGGGAAGGACGAGCAGTACTTC.

The gene calls are TRBV5-1 and TRBJ2-7; no clear D gene. V gave up 0 bases and J gave up 2 bases, with 12 bases separating them. This CDR3 contains 15 residues. From germline, CDR1 is SGHRS and CDR2 YFSETQ. In nucleotides, the CDR3 is TGCGCCAGCAGCTTGGTTGGAGAACCGACCTACGAGCAGTACTTC. It specifies CASSLVGEPTYEQYF.

This clone was recorded once. J is TRBJ1-2 and V is TRBV19, with D possibly TRBD1 on 6 matching bases. Trimming shortened V by 8 bases and J by 5 bases, and 12 bases separated the two germline ends. CDR3 size: 12 residues. Germline loops: CDR1 LNHDA, CDR2 SQIVND (reference sequence). CDR3 in amino acids: CASGSGAYGYTF. The CDR3 DNA is TGTGCCAGTGGATCAGGGGCATATGGCTACACCTTC. The full variable domain, its missing parts supplied by reference TRBV19 and TRBJ1-2, is DGGITQSPKYLFRKEGQNVTLSCEQNLNHDAMYWYRQDPGQGLRLIYYSQIVNDFQKGDIAEGYSVSREKKESFPLTVTSAQKNPTAFYLCASGSGAYGYTFGSGTRLTVV.